The 12 T cell receptor beta chains given below trace back to one sample, sequenced in a study of response to subunit inactivated influenza vaccine. From the RT-PCR reads, TCRdb called clonotypes with MiXCR, one entry per CDR3 protein. The data contain approximately 500,000 distinct CDR3 sequences, over 10% of them seen just once; the ten biggest clones take up less than 15%. The input for sequencing was PBMCs from blood, taken roughly 48 days after vaccination. The receptors derive from a man aged 50-59 years who received an inactivated influenza vaccine.

The table lists this clonotype with many counts. The chain couples TRBV20-1 to TRBJ2-2; D is possibly TRBD1 or TRBD2 (5 bases each). Germline-derived CDR1 and CDR2 are DFQATT and SNEGSKA (reference sequence). V shed 0 bases and J shed 0 bases, with 11 bases lying between them. The CDR3 spans 16 residues. The CDR3 region has the DNA TGCAGTGCTAGAGATCCGGGACCCTCGAACACCGGGGAGCTGTTTTTT. This codes for CSARDPGPSNTGELFF.

This clonotype occurred a few times. The chain links TRBV28 to TRBJ1-2; D unclear. The germline V and J ends were trimmed by 4 bases and 4 bases, with 13 bases remaining between them. This CDR3 is built from 14 residues. Per germline, CDR1 MDHEN and CDR2 SYDVKM. Here the CDR3 reads CASSSRGSGYGYTF. For the CDR3, the DNA is TGTGCCAGCAGTTCACGAGGGTCTGGCTATGGCTACACCTTC.

There are many counts of this clonotype. The rearrangement uses TRBV12-5 and TRBJ2-5, with TRBD1 matching over 8 bases. CDR3 length: 13 amino acids. Germline values: CDR1 LGHNT, CDR2 FRNRAP. Trimming removed 6 bases from V and 4 bases from J; junction bases left unmatched: 4. The CDR3 DNA reads TGTGCTAGTGGGACAGGGGTCACAGAGACCCAGTACTTC. It is translated as CASGTGVTETQYF.

This clonotype has just a few counts. The J gene is TRBJ1-5, the V gene TRBV20-1; a possible D gene is TRBD1 (5 bases). The CDR3 length is 14 residues. The germline CDR1 and CDR2 sequences are DFQATT and SNEGSKA (reference sequence). The ends were cut back, 4 bases at V and 0 bases at J, with 10 bases in the middle. This CDR3 reads CSAIPGDSNQPQHF. Written as DNA, the CDR3 is TGCAGTGCTATTCCGGGGGATAGCAATCAGCCCCAGCATTTT.

Ten or more counts support this clonotype. The CDR3 here is CSARPHGTEGEQFF. CDR3 nucleotides: TGCAGTGCTAGGCCCCACGGGACCGAAGGGGAGCAGTTCTTC. The chain couples TRBV20-1 to TRBJ2-1; D could derive from TRBD1 or TRBD2 (5 bases each). This CDR3 comprises 14 residues. The germline CDR1 and CDR2 sequences are DFQATT and SNEGSKA (reference sequence). V shed 3 bases and J shed 10 bases, with 19 bases lying between them.

The V and J genes are TRBV29-1 and TRBJ2-3, with TRBD1 identical over 7 bases. Germline CDR1 and CDR2: SQVTM and ANQGSEA. Losses at the gene ends were 4 bases for V and 0 bases for J; bases not matched to a gene: 4. This CDR3 has 14 amino acids. The CDR3 loop is CSVGGTVSTDTQYF. For the CDR3, the DNA is TGCAGCGTTGGGGGGACAGTTAGCACAGATACGCAGTATTTT.

J is TRBJ2-1 and V is TRBV20-1, with D unresolved. Trimming pared 6 bases from V and 6 bases from J, leaving 18 bases between. CDR1 and CDR2 from the germline V gene are DFQATT and SNEGSKA (reference sequence). The CDR3 runs 14 residues. DNA of the CDR3: TGCAGTGCCCCGAGCGATGGAAAACCCAATGAGCAGTTCTTC. It codes for CSAPSDGKPNEQFF.

This rearrangement joins TRBV12-3 or TRBV12-4 to TRBJ2-3; no reliable D call. CDR3 length equals 14 residues. V lost 6 bases, J lost 4 bases, and 14 bases lay in between. This CDR3 is CASRPPNRPDTQYF. CDR3 bases: TGTGCCAGCAGACCCCCCAACCGTCCAGATACGCAGTATTTT.

This clonotype has only a few counts. The chain recombines TRBV4-1 with TRBJ1-6, with D unresolved. Between the trimmed V and J ends, which lost 0 bases and 10 bases, there was a span of 7 bases. This CDR3 region has 13 residues. Germline V lookup: CDR1 MGHRA, CDR2 YSYEKL. The CDR3 is CASSQDLRSPLHF. In nucleotides, the CDR3 is TGCGCCAGCAGCCAAGACTTAAGATCACCCCTCCACTTT.

This clonotype was seen repeatedly, ten times or more. V is TRBV24-1 and J is TRBJ2-1; a weak D match, TRBD1 (5 bases). The CDR3 length is 14 residues. Trimming removed 5 bases at V and 7 bases at J, with 14 bases between. Germline CDR1 reads KGHDR; CDR2 reads SFDVKD. The CDR3 DNA reads as TGTGCCACCAGTGGTCAGGGCATAGGAAATGAGCAGTTCTTC. This gives the protein CATSGQGIGNEQFF.

This clonotype was seen a few times. This chain links TRBV6-1 with TRBJ2-7; maybe TRBD2 (7 bases). The V end lost 7 bases, the J end lost 4 bases, and 20 bases lay between the germline ends. The CDR3 has 15 amino acids. Per germline, CDR1 MNHNS and CDR2 SASEGT. The chain's CDR3 is CASTLSGGAGYEQYF. As DNA, the CDR3 is TGTGCCAGCACCCTCTCTGGGGGGGCAGGTTACGAGCAGTACTTC.

This chain uses TRBV20-1 with TRBJ2-1; 14 bases agree with TRBD2. The ends lost 1 base at V and 6 bases at J; junction bases unmatched: 8. From germline, CDR1 is DFQATT and CDR2 SNEGSKA (reference sequence). The CDR3 totals 17 residues. CDR3 coding DNA: TGCAGTGCTAGAGGACTAGCGGGAGGGAGCGTGGGCAATGAGCAGTTCTTC. This translates into CSARGLAGGSVGNEQFF.